Below, 16 T cell receptor beta chains from the same sample are listed, as sequenced in a study of cytomegalovirus exposure and HLA in healthy donors. PCR involved 60 Vbeta and 13 Jbeta primers. Libraries were prepared by immunoSEQ multiplex PCR; TCRdb keeps only in-frame clonotypes and omits some of them. This table holds around 140,000 clones, 50% to 75% found once. The sample consisted of PBMCs. Every receptor here comes from a woman aged 40 to 55 in good health and CMV-seronegative.

This chain joins TRBV2 and TRBJ1-2; D call uncertain. Trimming removed 6 bases at V and 3 bases at J, with 17 bases between. From germline, CDR1 is SNHLY and CDR2 FYNNEI. The length of the CDR3 is 15 residues. CDR3: CASRNAGGNDYGYTF. CDR3 coding DNA: TGTGCCAGCAGGAATGCGGGCGGGAATGACTATGGCTACACCTTC. Variable domain in full (rest from reference TRBV2 and TRBJ1-2): EPEVTQTPSHQVTQMGQEVILRCVPISNHLYFYWYRQILGQKVEFLVSFYNNEISEKSEIFDDQFSVERPDGSNFTLKIRSTKLEDSAMYFCASRNAGGNDYGYTFGSGTRLTVV.

This clone occurred once. The rearrangement links TRBV5-1 to TRBJ2-5; 10 nucleotides agree with TRBD2. Germline V gene lookup returns CDR1 SGHRS and CDR2 YFSETQ. V was clipped by 4 bases and J by 4 bases; unmatched bases: 7. This CDR3 has 15 residues. The DNA for the CDR3 is TGCGCCAGCAGCCATAGCGGGGGGTCGTCAGAGACCCAGTACTTC. Amino acid sequence: CASSHSGGSSETQYF. The full variable domain, completed using reference TRBV5-1 and TRBJ2-5, is KAGVTQTPRYLIKTRGQQVTLSCSPISGHRSVSWYQQTPGQGLQFLFEYFSETQRNKGNFPGRFSGRQFSNSRSEMNVSTLELGDSALYLCASSHSGGSSETQYFGPGTRLLVL.

This clone was seen a handful of times. CDR3 in DNA: TGTGCCAGCAAACCCGTAACGGTAACAGGGGAAATCATGAACACTGAAGCTTTCTTT. It translates to CASKPVTVTGEIMNTEAFF. The genes are TRBV2 and TRBJ1-1, with 7 bases matching TRBD1. The CDR3 is 19 residues long. Germline assignment: CDR1 SNHLY and CDR2 FYNNEI. V shed 7 bases and J 0 bases; nucleotides not matched to a gene: 20. The entire variable domain, with the rest obtained from reference TRBV2 and TRBJ1-1, is as follows: EPEVTQTPSHQVTQMGQEVILRCVPISNHLYFYWYRQILGQKVEFLVSFYNNEISEKSEIFDDQFSVERPDGSNFTLKIRSTKLEDSAMYFCASKPVTVTGEIMNTEAFFGQGTRLTVV.

This clone has a handful of counts. The J gene is TRBJ2-7, the V gene TRBV19; 7 bases fit TRBD1. CDR3 length: 15 residues. Germline CDR1 reads LNHDA; CDR2 reads SQIVND (reference sequence). The junction had 10 bases not matched to a gene; V was cut back by 5 bases and J by 3 bases. The CDR3 sequence: CASSSLQGTHYEQYF. For the CDR3, the DNA is TGTGCCAGTAGTTCGCTACAGGGGACACACTACGAGCAGTACTTC.

The V and J genes are TRBV27 and TRBJ1-2; 7 positions match TRBD1. The CDR3 spans 15 residues. CDR1 MNHEY and CDR2 SMNVEV come from the germline V gene (reference sequence). The junction had 8 bases not matched to a gene; V was cut back by 5 bases and J by 2 bases. CDR3 sequence: CASSPNRGRNYGYTF. The DNA for the CDR3 is TGTGCCAGCAGTCCAAACAGGGGAAGGAACTATGGCTACACCTTC.

This chain links TRBV2 with TRBJ1-6; maybe TRBD1 (6 bases). Trimming left V 11 bases short and J 6 bases short, with 14 bases between. In germline, CDR1 is SNHLY, CDR2 FYNNEI. The CDR3 consists of 13 residues. This CDR3 reads CAGGASFNSPLHF. For the CDR3, the DNA is TGTGCCGGGGGGGCTAGCTTTAATTCACCCCTCCACTTT.

Comment on this clone: The identical CDR3 is also encoded by other nucleotide sequences in the sample. This chain joins TRBV6-5 and TRBJ2-2; no firm D call. Trimming removed 3 bases at V and 0 bases at J, with 8 bases between. The CDR3 is 15 amino acids. Germline CDR1 is MNHEY and CDR2 is SVGAGI. The chain's CDR3 is CASSYMAANTGELFF. CDR3 nucleotide sequence: TGTGCCAGCAGTTATATGGCAGCGAACACCGGGGAGCTGTTTTTT.

The chain recombines TRBV7-3 with TRBJ2-1; weak D call: TRBD2 (6 bases). The V gene lost 6 bases and the J gene lost 0 bases, with 6 bases spanning the gap. This CDR3 has 13 residues. Germline V gene data show CDR1 as SGHTA and CDR2 as FQGTGA. The CDR3 sequence is CASRRDSYNEQFF. Here the CDR3 DNA reads TGTGCCAGCAGGCGGGACTCCTACAATGAGCAGTTCTTC.

The chain is built from TRBV19 and TRBJ1-1; 10 bases line up with TRBD1. The CDR3 spans 14 residues. The V gene's germline CDR1 is LNHDA and CDR2 SQIVND (reference sequence). V dropped 6 bases and J dropped 11; count of bases not matched to a gene: 12. The CDR3: CASRGTGDPSRAFF. CDR3 in DNA: TGTGCCAGTAGAGGGACAGGGGATCCCTCTAGGGCTTTCTTT.

The chain couples TRBV30 to TRBJ2-3; unclear D gene. Between the trimmed V and J ends, which lost 3 bases and 4 bases, there was a span of 11 bases. Germline V gene data show CDR1 as GTSNPN and CDR2 as SVGIG (reference sequence). This CDR3 region has 13 residues. The CDR3 nucleotides read TGTGCCTGGAGCCCAACTTTAGCAGATACGCAGTATTTT. Its protein product is CAWSPTLADTQYF.

The V call is TRBV27, the J call TRBJ2-7, with TRBD1 identical over 8 bases. From germline, CDR1 is MNHEY and CDR2 SMNVEV (reference sequence). The CDR3 runs 14 residues. With 8 bases clipped from V and 5 bases from J, the junction kept 11 bases outside the gene matches. The CDR3 DNA sequence: TGTGCCAGCCGAGGGGACAGGTGGGCCGACGAGCAGTACTTC. As protein: CASRGDRWADEQYF.

The genes are TRBV7-3 and TRBJ1-2; 12 bases agree with TRBD1. Germline CDR1 SGHTA, CDR2 FQGTGA. After removal of 2 bases from V and 6 bases from J, the junction contained 4 bases not matched to a gene. The CDR3 is 15 residues long. The CDR3 loop reads CASSLGGTGGHGYTF. DNA of the CDR3: TGTGCCAGCAGCTTAGGCGGGACAGGGGGCCATGGCTACACCTTC. Supplemented by reference TRBV7-3 and TRBJ1-2, the full variable domain reads GAGVSQTPSNKVTEKGKYVELRCDPISGHTALYWYRQSLGQGPEFLIYFQGTGAADDSGLPNDRFFAVRPEGSVSTLKIQRTERGDSAVYLCASSLGGTGGHGYTFGSGTRLTVV.

This sequence joins TRBV7-6 and TRBJ1-3, with D hard to call. Trimming removed 5 bases at V and 8 bases at J, with 10 bases between. Germline V gives CDR1 SGHVS, CDR2 FNYEAQ. The CDR3 runs to 12 residues. The CDR3 here is CASSLDGDTIYF. The CDR3 bases are TGTGCCAGCAGCCTCGACGGGGACACCATATATTTT.

This chain uses TRBV7-2 with TRBJ1-2; a weak D match, TRBD1 (5 bases). CDR1 is SGHTA and CDR2 is FQGNSA in the germline V gene. The CDR3 totals 15 residues. V lost 1 base and J 2 bases, leaving 11 bases between the germline ends. CDR3 region: CASSLGGLRNYGYTF. The CDR3 DNA is TGTGCCAGCAGCTTAGGGGGCCTCCGGAACTATGGCTACACCTTC. The whole variable domain, remainder taken from reference TRBV7-2 and TRBJ1-2, is GAGVSQSPSNKVTEKGKDVELRCDPISGHTALYWYRQSLGQGLEFLIYFQGNSAPDKSGLPSDRFSAERTGGSVSTLTIQRTQQEDSAVYLCASSLGGLRNYGYTFGSGTRLTVV.

The chain couples TRBV4-2 to TRBJ1-1, with 8 bases identical to TRBD1. Germline V gives CDR1 LGHNA, CDR2 YNFKEQ. This CDR3 is built from 15 residues. With V trimmed by 1 base and J by 4 bases, 5 bases remained unmatched. CDR3 sequence reads: CASSQAAGGLTEAFF. In DNA, the CDR3 is TGTGCCAGCAGCCAAGCGGCAGGGGGCCTCACTGAAGCTTTCTTT.

The chain links TRBV5-1 to TRBJ2-1; 8 bases agree with TRBD2. This CDR3 has 15 amino acids. Trimming took 0 bases from V and 5 from J; bases not matched to a gene: 4. In germline, CDR1 is SGHRS, CDR2 YFSETQ. The DNA of the CDR3 is TGCGCCAGCAGCTTGGTCGCGGGGGGCAACAATGAGCAGTTCTTC. Its protein product is CASSLVAGGNNEQFF.